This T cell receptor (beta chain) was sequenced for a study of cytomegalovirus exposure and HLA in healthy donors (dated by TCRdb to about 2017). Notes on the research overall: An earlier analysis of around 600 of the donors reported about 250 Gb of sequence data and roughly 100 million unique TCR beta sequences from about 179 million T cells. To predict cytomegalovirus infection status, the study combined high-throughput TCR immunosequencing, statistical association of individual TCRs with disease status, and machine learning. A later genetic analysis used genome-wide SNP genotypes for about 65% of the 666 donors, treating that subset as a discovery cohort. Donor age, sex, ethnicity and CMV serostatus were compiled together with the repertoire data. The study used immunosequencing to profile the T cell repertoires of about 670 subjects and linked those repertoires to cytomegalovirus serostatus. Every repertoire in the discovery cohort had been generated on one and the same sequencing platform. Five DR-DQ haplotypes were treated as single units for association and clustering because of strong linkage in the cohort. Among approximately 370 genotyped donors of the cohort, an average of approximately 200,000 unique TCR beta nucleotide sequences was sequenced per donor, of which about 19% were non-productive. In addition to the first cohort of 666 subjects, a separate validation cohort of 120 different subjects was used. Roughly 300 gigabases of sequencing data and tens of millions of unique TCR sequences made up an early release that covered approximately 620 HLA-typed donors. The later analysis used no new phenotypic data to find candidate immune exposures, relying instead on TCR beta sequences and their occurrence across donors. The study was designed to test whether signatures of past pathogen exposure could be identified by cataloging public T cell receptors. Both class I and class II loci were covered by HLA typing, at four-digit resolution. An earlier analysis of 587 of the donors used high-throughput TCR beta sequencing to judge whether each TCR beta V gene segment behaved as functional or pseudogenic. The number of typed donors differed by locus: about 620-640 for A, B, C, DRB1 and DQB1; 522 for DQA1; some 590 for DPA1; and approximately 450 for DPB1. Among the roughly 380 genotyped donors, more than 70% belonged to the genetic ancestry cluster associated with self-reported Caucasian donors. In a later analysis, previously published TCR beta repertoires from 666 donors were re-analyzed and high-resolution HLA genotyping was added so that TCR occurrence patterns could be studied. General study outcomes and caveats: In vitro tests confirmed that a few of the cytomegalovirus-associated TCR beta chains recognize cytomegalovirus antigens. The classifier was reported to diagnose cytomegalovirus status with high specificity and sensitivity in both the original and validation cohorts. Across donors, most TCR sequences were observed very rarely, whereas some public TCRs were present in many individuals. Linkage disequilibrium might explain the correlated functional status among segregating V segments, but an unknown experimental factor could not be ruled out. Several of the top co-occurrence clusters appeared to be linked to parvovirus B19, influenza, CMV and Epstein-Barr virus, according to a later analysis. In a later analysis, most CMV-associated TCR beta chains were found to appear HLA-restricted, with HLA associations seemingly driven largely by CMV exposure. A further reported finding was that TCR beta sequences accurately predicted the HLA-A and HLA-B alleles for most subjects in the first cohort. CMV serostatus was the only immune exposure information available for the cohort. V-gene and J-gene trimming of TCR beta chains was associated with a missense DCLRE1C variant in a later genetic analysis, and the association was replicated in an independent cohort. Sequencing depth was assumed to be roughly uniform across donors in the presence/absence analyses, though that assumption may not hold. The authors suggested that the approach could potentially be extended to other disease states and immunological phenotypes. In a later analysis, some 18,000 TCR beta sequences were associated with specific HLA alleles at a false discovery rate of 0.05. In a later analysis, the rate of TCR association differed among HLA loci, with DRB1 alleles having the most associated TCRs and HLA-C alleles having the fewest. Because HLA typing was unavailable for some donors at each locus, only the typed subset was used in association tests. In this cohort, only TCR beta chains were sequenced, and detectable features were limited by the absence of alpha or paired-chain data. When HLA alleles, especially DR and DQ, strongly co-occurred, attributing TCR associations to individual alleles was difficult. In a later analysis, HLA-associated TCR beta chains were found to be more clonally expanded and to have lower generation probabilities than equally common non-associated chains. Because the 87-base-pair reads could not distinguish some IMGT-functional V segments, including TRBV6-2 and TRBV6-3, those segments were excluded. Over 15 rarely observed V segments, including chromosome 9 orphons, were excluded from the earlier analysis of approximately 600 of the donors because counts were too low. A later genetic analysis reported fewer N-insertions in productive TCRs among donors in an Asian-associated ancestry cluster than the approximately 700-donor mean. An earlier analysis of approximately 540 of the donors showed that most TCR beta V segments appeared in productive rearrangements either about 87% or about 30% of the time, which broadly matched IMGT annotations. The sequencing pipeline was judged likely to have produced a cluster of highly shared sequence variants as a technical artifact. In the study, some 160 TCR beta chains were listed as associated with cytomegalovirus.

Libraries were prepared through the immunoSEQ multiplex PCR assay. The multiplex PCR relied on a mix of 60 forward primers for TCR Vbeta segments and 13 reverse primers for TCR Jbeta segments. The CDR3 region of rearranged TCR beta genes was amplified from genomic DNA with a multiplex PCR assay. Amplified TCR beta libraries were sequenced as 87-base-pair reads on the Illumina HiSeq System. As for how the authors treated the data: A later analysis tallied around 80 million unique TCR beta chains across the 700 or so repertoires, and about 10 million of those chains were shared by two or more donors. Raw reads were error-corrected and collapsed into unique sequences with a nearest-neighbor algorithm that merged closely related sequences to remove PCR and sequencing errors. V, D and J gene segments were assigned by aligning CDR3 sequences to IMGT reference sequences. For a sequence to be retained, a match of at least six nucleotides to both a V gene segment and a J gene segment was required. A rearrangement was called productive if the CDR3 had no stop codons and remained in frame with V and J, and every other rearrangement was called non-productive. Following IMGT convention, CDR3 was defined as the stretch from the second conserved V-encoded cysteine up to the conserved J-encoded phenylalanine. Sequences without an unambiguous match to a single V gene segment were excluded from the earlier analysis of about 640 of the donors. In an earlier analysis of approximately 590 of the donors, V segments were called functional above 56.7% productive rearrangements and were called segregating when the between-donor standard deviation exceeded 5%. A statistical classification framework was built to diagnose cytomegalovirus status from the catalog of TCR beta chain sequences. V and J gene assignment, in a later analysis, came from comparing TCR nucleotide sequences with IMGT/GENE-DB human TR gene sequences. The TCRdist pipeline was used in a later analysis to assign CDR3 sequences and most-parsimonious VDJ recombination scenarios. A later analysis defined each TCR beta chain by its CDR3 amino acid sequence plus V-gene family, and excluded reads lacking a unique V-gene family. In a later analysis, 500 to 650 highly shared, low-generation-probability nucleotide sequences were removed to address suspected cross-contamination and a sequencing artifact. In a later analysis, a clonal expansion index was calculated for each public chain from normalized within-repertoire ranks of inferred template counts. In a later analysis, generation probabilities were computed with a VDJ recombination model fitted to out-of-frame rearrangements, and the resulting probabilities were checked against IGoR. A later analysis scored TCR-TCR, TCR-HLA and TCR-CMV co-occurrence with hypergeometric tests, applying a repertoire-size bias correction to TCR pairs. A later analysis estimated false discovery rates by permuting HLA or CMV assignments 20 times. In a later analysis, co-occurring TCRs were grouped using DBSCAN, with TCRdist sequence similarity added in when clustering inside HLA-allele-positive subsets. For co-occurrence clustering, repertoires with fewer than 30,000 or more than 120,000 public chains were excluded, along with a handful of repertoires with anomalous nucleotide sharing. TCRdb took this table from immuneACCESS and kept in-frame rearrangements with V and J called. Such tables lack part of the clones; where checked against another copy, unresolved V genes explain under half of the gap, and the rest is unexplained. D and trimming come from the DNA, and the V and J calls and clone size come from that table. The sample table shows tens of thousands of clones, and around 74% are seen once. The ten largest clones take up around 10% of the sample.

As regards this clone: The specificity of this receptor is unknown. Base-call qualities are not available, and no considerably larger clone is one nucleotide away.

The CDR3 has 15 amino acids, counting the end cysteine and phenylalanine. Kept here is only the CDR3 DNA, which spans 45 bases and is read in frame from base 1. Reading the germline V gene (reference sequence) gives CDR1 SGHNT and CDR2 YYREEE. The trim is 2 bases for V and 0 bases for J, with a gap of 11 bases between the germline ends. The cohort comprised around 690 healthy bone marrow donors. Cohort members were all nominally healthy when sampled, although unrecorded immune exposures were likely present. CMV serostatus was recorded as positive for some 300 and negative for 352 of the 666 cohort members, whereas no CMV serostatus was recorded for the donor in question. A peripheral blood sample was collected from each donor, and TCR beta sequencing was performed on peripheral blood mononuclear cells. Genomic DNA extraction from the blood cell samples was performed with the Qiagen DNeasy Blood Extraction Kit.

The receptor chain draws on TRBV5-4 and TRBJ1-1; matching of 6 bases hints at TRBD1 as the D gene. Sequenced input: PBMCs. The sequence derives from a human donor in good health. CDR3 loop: CASSFGTLMNTEAFF. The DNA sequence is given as TGTGCCAGCAGCTTCGGGACACTAATGAACACTGAAGCTTTCTTT. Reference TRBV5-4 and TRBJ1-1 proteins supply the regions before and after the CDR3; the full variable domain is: ETGVTQSPTHLIKTRGQQVTLRCSSQSGHNTVSWYQQALGQGPQFIFQYYREEENGRGNFPPRFSGLQFPNYSSELNVNALELDDSALYLCASSFGTLMNTEAFFGQGTRLTVV.